The source of this TCR beta chain is a study of regulatory T cells in long-lasting Graves disease. Sample time point: newly diagnosed GD, antithyroid drugs for less than 3 months. After RNA was extracted from PBMCs, the TCR library was made from it. Patients with Graves' disease were diagnosed by American Thyroid Association guidelines. Germline V gene lookup returns CDR1 SQVTM and CDR2 ANQGSEA. The germline V and J ends were trimmed by 3 bases and 2 bases, with 17 bases remaining between them. CDR3 length: 16 amino acids. General study points: Public clonotype sharing was higher in persistent than newly diagnosed patients. Relative to newly diagnosed Graves' patients, persistent ones had lower TCR diversity.

According to the study, TCR beta libraries were built with iRepertoire HTBI primers and CDR3-region Arm-PCR. Original processing notes: Throughout the samples, researchers identified 50 to 75 TRBV and approximately 15 TRBJ segments. One entry per CDR3 protein results from TCRdb running MiXCR on the multiplex PCR reads. None of the V and J calls come from the authors' own analysis; TCRdb made them. The sample consists of 350,000 to 500,000 distinct CDR3 sequences, about 15% of them appearing once. This clonotype has only a few counts. The antigen remains undetermined. Separately, the same data were catalogued under a study of T cells in Graves' hyperthyroidism and ophthalmopathy.

The V call is TRBV29-1, the J call TRBJ1-3, with a possible D match to TRBD1 (6 bases). The sequencing here drew on peripheral blood mononuclear cells (PBMCs), taken at new diagnosis, from a patient treated with antithyroid drugs. The sequence was obtained from a woman in her forties or fifties with Graves disease. CDR3 bases: TGCAGCGTTGACATTGGCCGCCGGGACACTGGAAACACCATATATTTT. Translation: CSVDIGRRDTGNTIYF. The full variable domain, with the rest looked up from reference TRBV29-1 and TRBJ1-3, is SAVISQKPSRDICQRGTSLTIQCQVDSQVTMMFWYRQQPGQSLTLIATANQGSEATYESGFVIDKFPISRPNLTFSTLTVSNMSPEDSSIYLCSVDIGRRDTGNTIYFGEGSWLTVV.